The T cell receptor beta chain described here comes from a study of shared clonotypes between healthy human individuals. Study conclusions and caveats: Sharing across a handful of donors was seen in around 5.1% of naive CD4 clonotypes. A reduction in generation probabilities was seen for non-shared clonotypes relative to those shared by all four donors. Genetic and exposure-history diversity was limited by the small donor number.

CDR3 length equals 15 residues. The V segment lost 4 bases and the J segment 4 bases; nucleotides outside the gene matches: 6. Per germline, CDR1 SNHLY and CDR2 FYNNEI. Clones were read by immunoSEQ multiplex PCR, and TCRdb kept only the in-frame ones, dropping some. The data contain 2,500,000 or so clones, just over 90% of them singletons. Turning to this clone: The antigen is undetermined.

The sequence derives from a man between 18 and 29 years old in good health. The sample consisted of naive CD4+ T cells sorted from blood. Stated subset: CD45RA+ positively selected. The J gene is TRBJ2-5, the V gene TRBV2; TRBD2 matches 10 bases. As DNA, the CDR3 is TGTGCCAGCAGTGCTAGCGGGAGTGAGGGAGAGACCCAGTACTTC. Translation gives CASSASGSEGETQYF.